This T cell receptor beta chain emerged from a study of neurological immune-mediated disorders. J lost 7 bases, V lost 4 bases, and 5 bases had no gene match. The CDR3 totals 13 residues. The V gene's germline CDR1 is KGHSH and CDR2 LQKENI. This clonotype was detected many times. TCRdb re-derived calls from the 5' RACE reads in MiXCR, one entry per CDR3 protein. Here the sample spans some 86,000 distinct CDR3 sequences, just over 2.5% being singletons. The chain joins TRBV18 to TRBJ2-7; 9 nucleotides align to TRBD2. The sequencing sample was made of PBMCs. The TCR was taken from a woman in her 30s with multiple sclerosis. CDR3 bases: TGTGCCAGCTCACTAGAGCGGGAGGAGGAGCAGTACTTC. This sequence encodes CASSLEREEEQYF. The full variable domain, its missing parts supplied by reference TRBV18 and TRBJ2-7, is NAGVMQNPRHLVRRRGQEARLRCSPMKGHSHVYWYRQLPEEGLKFMVYLQKENIIDESGMPKERFSAEFPKEGPSILRIQQVVRGDSAAYFCASSLEREEEQYFGPGTRLTVT.